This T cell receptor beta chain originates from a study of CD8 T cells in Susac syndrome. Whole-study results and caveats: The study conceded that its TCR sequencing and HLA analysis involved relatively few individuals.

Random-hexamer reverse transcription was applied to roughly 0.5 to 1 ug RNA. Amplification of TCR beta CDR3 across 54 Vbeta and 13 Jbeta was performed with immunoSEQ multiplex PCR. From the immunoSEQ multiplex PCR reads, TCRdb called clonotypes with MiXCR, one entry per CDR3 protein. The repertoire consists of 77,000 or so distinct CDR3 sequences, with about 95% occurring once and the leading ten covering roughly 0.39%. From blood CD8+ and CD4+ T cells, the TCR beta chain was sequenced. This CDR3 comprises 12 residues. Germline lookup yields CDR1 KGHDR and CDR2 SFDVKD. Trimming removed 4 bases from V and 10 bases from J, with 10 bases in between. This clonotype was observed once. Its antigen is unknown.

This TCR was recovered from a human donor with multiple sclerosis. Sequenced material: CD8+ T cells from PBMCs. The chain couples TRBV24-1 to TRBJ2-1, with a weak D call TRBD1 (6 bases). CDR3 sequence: CATSDLGQEQFF. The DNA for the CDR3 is TGTGCCACCAGTGACCTCGGACAGGAGCAGTTCTTC.